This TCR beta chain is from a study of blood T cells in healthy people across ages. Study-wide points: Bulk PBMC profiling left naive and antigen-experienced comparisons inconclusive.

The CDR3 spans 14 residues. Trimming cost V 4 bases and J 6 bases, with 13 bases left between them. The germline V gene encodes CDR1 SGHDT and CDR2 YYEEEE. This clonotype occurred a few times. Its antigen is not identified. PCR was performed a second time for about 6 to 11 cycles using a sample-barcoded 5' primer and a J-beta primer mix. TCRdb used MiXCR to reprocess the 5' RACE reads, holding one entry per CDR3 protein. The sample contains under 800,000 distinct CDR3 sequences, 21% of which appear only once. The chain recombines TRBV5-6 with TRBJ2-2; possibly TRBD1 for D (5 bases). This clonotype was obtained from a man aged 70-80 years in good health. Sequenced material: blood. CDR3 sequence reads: CASSQPGFSGELFF. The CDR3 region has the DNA TGTGCCAGCAGCCAACCAGGGTTCTCCGGGGAGCTGTTTTTT.